These 11 T cell receptor beta chains originate from one sample sequenced in a study of blood T cells in healthy people across ages. Primed by a sample-barcoded 5' primer and a J-beta primer mix, a second PCR proceeded for about 7 to 12 cycles. From the 5' RACE reads, TCRdb called clonotypes with MiXCR, one entry per CDR3 protein. The table lists about 1.1 million distinct CDR3 sequences, around two fifths of them singletons. The sequenced material came from blood. All receptors come from a young man in good health.

The chain uses TRBV5-1 and TRBJ2-4; maybe TRBD1 (6 bases). Germline assignment: CDR1 SGHRS and CDR2 YFSETQ. The V and J ends lost 6 bases and 6 bases respectively, with 16 bases between them. The CDR3 is 14 residues long. The DNA for the CDR3 is TGCGCCAGCACCGCTACAGGGTTAGGAAACATTCAGTACTTC. This gives the protein CASTATGLGNIQYF.

The chain has TRBV5-1 and TRBJ2-1; 10 positions match TRBD1. With 4 bases clipped from V and 4 bases from J, the junction kept 2 bases outside the gene matches. Germline V gene data show CDR1 as SGHRS and CDR2 as YFSETQ. CDR3 length: 14 residues. Here the CDR3 reads CASSQGQGYNEQFF. The CDR3 nucleotides are TGCGCCAGCAGCCAGGGACAGGGGTACAATGAGCAGTTCTTC.

This chain links TRBV24-1 with TRBJ2-5, with 7 bases identical to TRBD1. Matching the DNA end better, TRBJ2-7 makes the J call doubtful. CDR1 is KGHDR, CDR2 SFDVKD, per germline. CDR3 length equals 13 residues. The CDR3 region is CATSDLGTDEQYF. The DNA of the CDR3 is TGTGCCACCAGTGATTTGGGGACAGACGAGCAGTACTTC.

This sequence joins TRBV6-5 and TRBJ2-1, with 9 positions matching TRBD1. The CDR3 sequence is 14 residues long. Germline V gene lookup returns CDR1 MNHEY and CDR2 SVGAGI. V shed 5 bases and J 9 bases; nucleotides not matched to a gene: 8. The CDR3 coding sequence is TGTGCCAGCAGTCAGGGACAGGGTGTAAGTGAGCAGTTCTTC. Translated: CASSQGQGVSEQFF.

CDR3 nucleotides: TGTGCCAGCAACCGTGAGCGGGACTATGGCTACACCTTC. Its protein is CASNRERDYGYTF. The chain employs TRBV2 and TRBJ1-2; D is uncertain. The CDR3 loop spans 13 amino acids. CDR1 is SNHLY and CDR2 is FYNNEI in the germline V gene. Trimming took 7 bases from V and 3 from J, leaving 12 bases between them.

There are a few counts of this clonotype. This rearrangement joins TRBV6-5 to TRBJ1-2; 9 bases agree with TRBD1. CDR3 length: 15 amino acids. Germline loops: CDR1 MNHEY, CDR2 SVGAGI. J lost 2 bases, V lost 6 bases, and 7 bases had no gene match. The DNA for the CDR3 is TGTGCCAGCAGGCGGACAGGGGCTTACAACTATGGCTACACCTTC. Encoded protein: CASRRTGAYNYGYTF.

This clonotype was detected only once. At one boundary the junction diverges from the germline segment, which might be a read error. The V call is TRBV6-2 or TRBV6-3, the J call TRBJ2-3, with 9 positions matching TRBD2. The length of the CDR3 is 17 residues. Per the germline V gene, CDR1 is MNHEY and CDR2 is SVGEGT. This chain's CDR3 is CASSHSYLGLATDTQYF. The CDR3 nucleotides are TGTGCCAGCAGTCACTCATACCTGGGACTAGCCACAGATACGCAGTATTTT.

This sequence joins TRBV28 and TRBJ1-1; D is undetermined. Trimming removed 5 bases at V and 6 bases at J, with 10 bases between. The length of the CDR3 is 12 residues. Germline values: CDR1 MDHEN, CDR2 SYDVKM. The CDR3 region is CASSPWGAEAFF. The CDR3 region has the DNA TGTGCCAGCAGTCCCTGGGGTGCTGAAGCTTTCTTT.

The sample holds a few counts of this clonotype. The chain links TRBV20-1 to TRBJ2-1; D assignment may be TRBD1 or TRBD2 (5 bases each). Germline-derived CDR1 and CDR2 are DFQATT and SNEGSKA (reference sequence). CDR3 length equals 11 residues. V was shortened by 8 bases and J by 11 bases, with 16 bases between the two germline ends. This chain's CDR3 is CSRDGQYQQFF. In DNA, the CDR3 is TGCAGTAGGGACGGCCAGTACCAGCAGTTCTTC.

J is TRBJ1-4 and V is TRBV6-1, with a possible D match to TRBD1 (5 bases). This CDR3 has 15 residues. Trimming removed 6 bases at V and 3 bases at J, with 14 bases between. Germline-derived CDR1 and CDR2 are MNHNS and SASEGT. CDR3: CASRVDNGANEKLFF. The CDR3 DNA reads TGTGCCAGCAGAGTGGACAACGGGGCTAATGAAAAACTGTTTTTT.

The chain combines TRBV4-3 with TRBJ2-5; tentative D call: TRBD2 (6 bases). V lost 0 bases to trimming and J lost 7 bases, with 24 bases between them. CDR1 is LGHNA, CDR2 YSLEER, per germline. CDR3 length: 18 residues. The DNA of the CDR3 is TGCGCCAGCAGCCAAGAATCTTGGTTAGCTGACGCGCGGGGGACCCAGTACTTC. The encoded protein is CASSQESWLADARGTQYF.